This entry features one T cell receptor beta chain sequence. This specimen belongs to a study of blood T cell repertoires in COVID-19. Study-wide background: T cells, B-cell-depleted T cells, or PBMCs provided the cDNA or gDNA that served as material.

The germline V gene encodes CDR1 SGHTA and CDR2 FQGTGA. The CDR3 spans 13 residues. The germline V and J ends were trimmed by 5 bases and 3 bases, with 10 bases remaining between them. Assay: immunoSEQ multiplex PCR; the TCRdb copy retains only in-frame clones and omits some. The table records approximately 50,000 clones, about nine tenths of them present only once. The rearrangement uses TRBV7-3 and TRBJ2-5; D might be TRBD2 (5 bases). Input material: peripheral blood. This TCR came from a human donor in a cohort sampled during active COVID-19. CDR3 bases: TGTGCCAGCAGCCTCGGAGGAAAAGAGACCCAGTACTTC. Translated, it gives CASSLGGKETQYF.